These T cell receptor beta chains were read from a single sample in a study of early T cells in non-severe SARS-CoV-2 infection. Via MiXCR, TCRdb re-called the 5' RACE reads, giving one row per CDR3 protein. The sample consists of some 83,000 distinct CDR3 sequences, more than 9% of them appearing once. This sample comprised whole blood, obtained at baseline. The receptors here all came from an adult who was a healthcare worker with PCR-confirmed SARS-CoV-2 infection or an uninfected control (not recorded which). Both conserved end residues are part of each CDR3. A D gene is named only where the DNA matches it firmly. Expanded clones are given a class, and other clones once, few, many or no size at all.

d_gene	v_gene	j_gene	abundance	CDR3aa	CDR3nt
TRBD2	TRBV29-1	TRBJ2-7	.	CSVEVASGYEQYF	TGCAGCGTTGAAGTGGCTAGCGGCTACGAGCAGTACTTC
.	TRBV5-1	TRBJ2-1	.	CASSPGQGAATSGRGTYNEQFF	TGCGCCAGCAGCCCGGGACAGGGGGCCGCGACTAGCGGGAGAGGCACCTACAATGAGCAGTTCTTC
.	TRBV6-1	TRBJ1-5	.	CASSERDSNQPQHF	TGTGCCAGCAGTGAGAGGGATAGCAATCAGCCCCAGCATTTT
TRBD1	TRBV24-1	TRBJ2-1	.	CATSDFPGQTYNEQFF	TGTGCCACCAGTGACTTCCCGGGACAGACATACAATGAGCAGTTCTTC
.	TRBV7-9	TRBJ2-3	few	CASSLGGRGRADTQYF	TGTGCCAGCAGCTTAGGGGGCAGGGGAAGGGCAGATACGCAGTATTTT
TRBD1	TRBV6-6	TRBJ1-1	many	CASSSPNTGEAEAFF	TGTGCCAGCAGTTCCCCTAACACAGGGGAGGCTGAAGCTTTCTTT
TRBD2	TRBV28	TRBJ2-3	.	CASSPTSVSTDTQYF	TGTGCCAGCAGCCCGACTAGCGTAAGCACAGATACGCAGTATTTT
.	TRBV19	TRBJ2-1	.	CASSLLFGSYNEQFF	TGTGCCAGTAGTCTCCTCTTCGGGAGCTACAATGAGCAGTTCTTC
.	TRBV5-1	TRBJ2-3	.	CASREPNEDTQYF	TGCGCCAGCCGCGAGCCCAACGAAGATACGCAGTATTTT
TRBD1	TRBV6-6	TRBJ2-6	many	CASSWGQGKTGANVLTF	TGTGCCAGCAGCTGGGGACAGGGGAAGACTGGGGCCAACGTCCTGACTTTC
.	TRBV5-1	TRBJ2-2	.	CASSSRPAGTGELFF	TGCGCCAGCAGCTCCAGGCCGGCGGGCACCGGGGAGCTGTTTTTT
TRBD2	TRBV7-9	TRBJ2-2	many	CASSLTSANTGELFF	TGTGCCAGCAGCCTGACTAGCGCTAACACCGGGGAGCTGTTTTTT
.	TRBV10-1	TRBJ1-1	many	CASSVQGNTEAFF	TGCGCCAGCAGCGTACAGGGGAACACTGAAGCTTTCTTT
TRBD2	TRBV27	TRBJ2-7	.	CASRLAGAYEQYF	TGTGCCAGCAGACTAGCGGGAGCCTACGAGCAGTACTTC
.	TRBV6-6	TRBJ2-5	many	CASNGPAWETQYF	TGTGCCAGCAACGGCCCGGCCTGGGAGACCCAGTACTTC
.	TRBV7-9	TRBJ1-1	many	CASSLRQENTEAFF	TGTGCCAGCAGCTTACGGCAGGAGAACACTGAAGCTTTCTTT
TRBD2	TRBV7-9	TRBJ2-1	few	CASSPLAGESNEQFF	TGTGCCAGCAGCCCGCTAGCGGGAGAGAGTAATGAGCAGTTCTTC
TRBD1	TRBV12-3/TRBV12-4	TRBJ2-7	many	CASSPGQGGEQYF	TGTGCCAGCAGTCCAGGACAGGGAGGCGAGCAGTACTTC
.	TRBV12-3/TRBV12-4	TRBJ1-4	many	CASSLGATNEKLFF	TGTGCCAGCAGTTTAGGGGCGACTAATGAAAAACTGTTTTTT
TRBD2	TRBV20-1	TRBJ2-1	few	CSAISGSGIIDEQFF	TGCAGTGCTATTTCTGGTAGCGGGATTATCGATGAGCAGTTCTTC
TRBD1	TRBV28	TRBJ2-3	medium-sized	CASSPGTGDADTQYF	TGTGCCAGCAGTCCCGGGACAGGGGATGCAGATACGCAGTATTTT
.	TRBV20-1	TRBJ2-3	.	CSAGTTDTQYF	TGCAGTGCTGGGACCACAGATACGCAGTATTTT
.	TRBV4-1	TRBJ2-1	many	CASSQNPRQSYNEQFF	TGCGCCAGCAGCCAAAATCCCCGACAATCCTACAATGAGCAGTTCTTC
.	TRBV6-6	TRBJ1-6	many	CASSRGDTNNSPLHF	TGTGCCAGCAGCCGGGGGGACACCAATAATTCACCCCTCCACTTT
TRBD2	TRBV20-1	TRBJ2-1	few	CSAPIQRGYNEQFF	TGCAGTGCTCCGATACAGCGGGGATACAATGAGCAGTTCTTC
TRBD2	TRBV7-3	TRBJ2-1	.	CASSLTGGLADNEQFF	TGTGCCAGCAGCTTAACGGGGGGACTAGCCGATAATGAGCAGTTCTTC
.	TRBV7-9	TRBJ2-7	few	CASSLAGQRYEQYF	TGTGCCAGCAGCTTAGCCGGCCAGCGTTATGAGCAGTACTTC
TRBD2	TRBV20-1	TRBJ2-7	few	CSATGLAGGYEQYF	TGCAGTGCAACAGGACTAGCGGGAGGATACGAGCAGTACTTC
TRBD2	TRBV3-1	TRBJ2-3	.	CASSQLAGTIDTQYF	TGTGCCAGCAGCCAGCTAGCGGGAACTATAGATACGCAGTATTTT
.	TRBV7-9	TRBJ2-1	many	CASSLQGIGNEQFF	TGTGCCAGCAGCTTACAGGGAATCGGTAATGAGCAGTTCTTC
.	TRBV7-9	TRBJ1-1	.	CASSFGNTEAFF	TGTGCCAGCAGCTTCGGCAACACTGAAGCTTTCTTT
TRBD2	TRBV27	TRBJ2-1	many	CASSFGAGVTEQFF	TGTGCCAGCAGTTTCGGAGCGGGAGTCACTGAGCAGTTCTTC
.	TRBV12-3/TRBV12-4	TRBJ1-2	many	CATELNYGYTF	TGTGCCACCGAGCTGAACTATGGCTACACCTTC
TRBD2	TRBV6-6	TRBJ2-7	many	CASSELAGVGEQYF	TGTGCCAGCAGTGAACTAGCGGGAGTAGGAGAGCAGTACTTC
.	TRBV5-1	TRBJ1-1	.	CASSSGNANTEAFF	TGCGCCAGCAGCTCAGGGAACGCGAACACTGAAGCTTTCTTT
.	TRBV28	TRBJ2-4	.	CASTLGGGPFVQYF	TGTGCCAGCACCTTAGGGGGAGGGCCTTTCGTGCAGTACTTC
TRBD2	TRBV19	TRBJ2-1	.	CASSTPGLADRSSYNEQFF	TGTGCCAGTAGTACCCCGGGACTAGCAGATAGAAGCTCCTACAATGAGCAGTTCTTC
.	TRBV7-6	TRBJ2-5	.	CASNPRLGAPETQYF	TGTGCCAGCAATCCGAGATTGGGGGCTCCAGAGACCCAGTACTTC
.	TRBV18	TRBJ1-1	.	CASSPPGPTEAFF	TGTGCCAGCTCACCACCAGGTCCCACTGAAGCTTTCTTT
TRBD1	TRBV20-1	TRBJ1-1	.	CSACPMDRGRGTEAFF	TGCAGTGCTTGCCCCATGGACAGGGGGCGAGGCACTGAAGCTTTCTTT
TRBD2	TRBV20-1	TRBJ2-7	.	CSAGRLAGVGEQYF	TGCAGTGCTGGTAGGTTAGCGGGAGTTGGCGAGCAGTACTTC
TRBD2	TRBV27	TRBJ2-6	many	CASSPTAGPSSGANVLTF	TGTGCCAGCAGCCCCACAGCGGGACCATCCTCTGGGGCCAACGTCCTGACTTTC
.	TRBV5-1	TRBJ1-5	few	CASSPGPQDQPQHF	TGCGCCAGCAGCCCGGGCCCGCAAGACCAGCCCCAGCATTTT
.	TRBV4-1	TRBJ2-3	few	CASSQDGVVGDTQYF	TGCGCCAGCAGCCAAGATGGTGTCGTCGGGGATACGCAGTATTTT
TRBD1	TRBV11-1	TRBJ2-7	.	CASSPGQQQYF	TGTGCCAGCAGCCCGGGACAGCAGCAGTACTTC
.	TRBV7-3	TRBJ2-3	few	CASSLFRDSKDTQYF	TGTGCCAGCAGCCTTTTCCGGGACTCGAAAGATACGCAGTATTTT
.	TRBV7-9	TRBJ1-3	.	CASSLSGQIGNTIYF	TGTGCCAGCAGCTTATCCGGACAGATTGGAAACACCATATATTTT
TRBD1	TRBV18	TRBJ2-1	few	CASSTTGVSYNEQFF	TGTGCCAGCTCGACCACAGGGGTCTCCTACAATGAGCAGTTCTTC
TRBD1	TRBV6-6	TRBJ2-7	few	CASLGQGNYEQYF	TGTGCCAGCCTCGGACAGGGAAACTACGAGCAGTACTTC
TRBD2	TRBV11-1	TRBJ2-1	.	CASSWENLAGVKFF	TGTGCCAGCAGCTGGGAAAACCTAGCGGGAGTTAAGTTCTTC
.	TRBV10-1	TRBJ2-3	few	CASSLGGPGDTDTQYF	TGCGCCAGCAGTCTAGGAGGCCCGGGGGACACAGATACGCAGTATTTT
.	TRBV6-1	TRBJ2-3	.	CASSVSRPGDTQYF	TGTGCCAGCAGTGTGTCCAGGCCGGGAGATACGCAGTATTTT
TRBD1	TRBV28	TRBJ2-7	many	CASSPPPGQGAYEQYF	TGTGCCAGCAGCCCCCCGCCGGGACAGGGGGCCTACGAGCAGTACTTC
TRBD2	TRBV11-2	TRBJ2-3	many	CASSFQPVAGDTQYF	TGTGCCAGCAGCTTCCAACCGGTAGCGGGAGATACGCAGTATTTT
.	TRBV24-1	TRBJ1-1	few	CATSDTRRGSSEAFF	TGTGCCACCAGTGACACACGTAGGGGTTCTTCTGAAGCTTTCTTT
.	TRBV5-1	TRBJ2-3	.	CASSLETRGTQYF	TGCGCCAGCAGCTTGGAGACTAGGGGTACGCAGTATTTT
TRBD2	TRBV5-4	TRBJ2-7	.	CASSLELGLAGMYEQYF	TGTGCCAGCAGCTTGGAACTGGGACTAGCGGGAATGTACGAGCAGTACTTC
.	TRBV5-4	TRBJ2-1	many	CASSLEGDMVGGSYNEQFF	TGTGCCAGCAGCTTGGAAGGGGATATGGTGGGGGGCTCCTACAATGAGCAGTTCTTC
.	TRBV20-1	TRBJ2-3	.	CSATERVSTDTQYF	TGCAGTGCTACAGAGCGGGTCAGCACAGATACGCAGTATTTT
TRBD1	TRBV11-2	TRBJ2-2	few	CASSLGDRATPGELFF	TGTGCCAGCAGCTTAGGGGACAGGGCAACCCCCGGGGAGCTGTTTTTT